Reported below is one TCR beta chain. The sample is drawn from a study of CD8 T cells in Susac syndrome. The CDR3 loop spans 14 amino acids. V lost 0 bases and J lost 1, with 7 bases in between. Germline loops: CDR1 SGHRS, CDR2 YFSETQ. It was with random hexamers that roughly 0.45 to 1 ug RNA was reverse transcribed. TCRdb processed the immunoSEQ multiplex PCR reads anew with MiXCR; each CDR3 protein has one entry. The sample gives about 69,000 distinct CDR3 sequences, approximately 95% of which show up once; about 0.25% is in the top ten. Controls matched for age and sex were healthy donors. Through negative isolation, CD4+ and CD8+ T cells were obtained, while TEMRA cells were enriched using FACS.

Sequenced: CD8+ T cells from PBMCs. The chain uses TRBV5-1 and TRBJ1-1, with D possibly TRBD1 on 5 matching bases. The TCR sequence derives from a human donor in good health. CDR3 coding DNA: TGCGCCAGCAGCTTGGGACAGCGGAACACTGAAGCTTTCTTT. Amino acid sequence: CASSLGQRNTEAFF.